These T cell receptor beta chains were read from a single sample in a study of patients and donors after allogeneic stem cell transplantation. TCRdb used MiXCR to reprocess the RT-PCR reads, holding one entry per CDR3 protein. Of about 230,000 distinct CDR3 sequences in the sample, 13% to 15% were seen once. The sequencing input was blood, either unsorted or a sorted T cell fraction (not recorded which). The origin of the receptors is a human donor who was either an allogeneic HSCT recipient or a stem cell or donor lymphocyte infusion donor (not recorded which). It is not recorded whose cells these are; they may come from a transplant donor. Each CDR3 is given with its conserved first and last residue. D genes are given only for firm matches. Not every row has a clone size; where given, it reads once, few, many or a size class.

. . TRBJ1-1 TRBV6-2/TRBV6-3 TGTGCCAGCAATTGGGGCGGAAACACTGAAGCTTTCTTT CASNWGGNTEAFF
. . TRBJ1-1 TRBV30 TGTGCCTGGACAGGTCACATGAACACTGAAGCTTTCTTT CAWTGHMNTEAFF
TRBD1 many TRBJ1-6 TRBV20-1 TGCAGTGCTAACGGAGGGGGCCGGAATTCACCCCTCCACTTT CSANGGGRNSPLHF
. . TRBJ2-2 TRBV5-1 TGCGCCAGCAGCTTGGTCGGAGCCACCGGGGAGCTGTTTTTT CASSLVGATGELFF
TRBD1 . TRBJ1-2 TRBV10-2 TGCGCCAGCAGTGCGGGACAGGGGGCGCGAGACTATGGCTACACCTTC CASSAGQGARDYGYTF
TRBD2 . TRBJ2-7 TRBV6-1 TGTGCCTCCGGGGCTAGCGGGACCTACGAGCAGTACTTC CASGASGTYEQYF
. . TRBJ1-5 TRBV6-1 TGTGCCAGCAACCCCGGGGGTCTCCTGGGCAATCAGCCCCAGCATTTT CASNPGGLLGNQPQHF
. few TRBJ2-1 TRBV5-4 TGTGCCAGCAGCTCTGGACAGCTCTACAATGAGCAGTTCTTC CASSSGQLYNEQFF
. . TRBJ1-1 TRBV15 TGTGCCACCAGCAGAGATAGGGGGTTTGAAGCTTTCTTT CATSRDRGFEAFF
. . TRBJ1-1 TRBV2 TGTGCCAGCACTGACGGACGTAAGAACACTGAAGCTTTCTTT CASTDGRKNTEAFF
. . TRBJ2-1 TRBV5-1 TGCGCCAGCCACGTGGGTCCTGACAATGAGCAGTTCTTC CASHVGPDNEQFF
. . TRBJ2-1 TRBV3-1 TGTGCCAGCAGCCAAGAGCGGAAGCCCGAGCAGTTCTTC CASSQERKPEQFF
. . TRBJ2-1 TRBV6-1 TGTGCCAGAGGGAATGAGCAGTTCTTC CARGNEQFF
. . TRBJ2-3 TRBV20-1 TGCAGTGCTCGCCCCGGGGAAGCGGCAGATACGCAGTATTTT CSARPGEAADTQYF
. many TRBJ1-1 TRBV12-3/TRBV12-4 TGTGCCAGCAGTCCTAACCGTCGGGGGAGGGGAACTGAAGCTTTCTTT CASSPNRRGRGTEAFF
TRBD1 few TRBJ1-5 TRBV9 TGTGCCAGCAGCGTAGGGGGGACAGGGGAGACCCAGCATTTT CASSVGGTGETQHF
. few TRBJ1-5 TRBV7-3 TGTGCCAGCAGCTTAAGTGGGGCTGGGGGTCAGCCCCAGCATTTT CASSLSGAGGQPQHF
. many TRBJ1-2 TRBV7-9 TGTGCCAGCCCCGGGCCATACTATGGCTACACCTTC CASPGPYYGYTF
. few TRBJ1-1 TRBV6-2/TRBV6-3 TGTGCCAGCAGTTACTCGAGCCGCGCTGGGAACACTGAAGCTTTCTTT CASSYSSRAGNTEAFF
. few TRBJ2-1 TRBV10-3 TGTGCCATCAGTGGTGGTGGAAACTACAATGAGCAGTTCTTC CAISGGGNYNEQFF
. few TRBJ2-2 TRBV12-3/TRBV12-4 TGTGCCAGCACCCTAGGACTCGGGGAGCTGTTTTTT CASTLGLGELFF
. many TRBJ1-3 TRBV9 TGTGCCAGCAGCGTAGGAGGGGCGTCTGGAAACACCATATATTTT CASSVGGASGNTIYF
. . TRBJ2-2 TRBV7-9 TGTGCCAGCAGCTTTGAGACCGGGGAGCTGTTTTTT CASSFETGELFF
TRBD1 many TRBJ1-1 TRBV15 TGTGCCACCAGCAGAGATCAGGGGGGAAACACTGAAGCTTTCTTT CATSRDQGGNTEAFF
TRBD1 . TRBJ2-7 TRBV25-1 TGTGCCAGCAGTCCCTTGACAGGGGGCACTTACGAGCAGTACTTC CASSPLTGGTYEQYF
. few TRBJ2-4 TRBV11-1 TGTGCCAGCAGCGGGGGACGGAGACTAGCCAAAAACATTCAGTACTTC CASSGGRRLAKNIQYF
. many TRBJ2-7 TRBV5-1 TGCGCCAGCAGCTTGTTAGGATCCTACGAGCAGTACTTC CASSLLGSYEQYF
. many TRBJ2-3 TRBV20-1 TGCAGTGCCCGGGGGGGGACAGCTACAGATACGCAGTATTTT CSARGGTATDTQYF
. few TRBJ2-3 TRBV30 TGTGCCTGGAGACGAGATGGCACAGATACGCAGTATTTT CAWRRDGTDTQYF
. . TRBJ1-5 TRBV29-1 TGCAGCGTTGAAGGGGGGCCGGGTCAGCCCCAGCATTTT CSVEGGPGQPQHF
. many TRBJ1-5 TRBV4-3 TGCGCCAGCAGCCAAGGGGGACGGTACAATCAGCCCCAGCATTTT CASSQGGRYNQPQHF
TRBD2 . TRBJ2-1 TRBV4-2 TGTGCCAGCAGCCTTAGGGTAGCGGGGGGGATCGGGGATGAGCAGTTCTTC CASSLRVAGGIGDEQFF
TRBD1 few TRBJ1-1 TRBV6-2/TRBV6-3 TGTGCCAGCAGTTACTCTTTACAGGGGAGGAGTATGAACACTGAAGCTTTCTTT CASSYSLQGRSMNTEAFF
TRBD1 many TRBJ1-1 TRBV6-1 TGTGCCAGCAGCAACAGGGGGATGTACACTGAAGCTTTCTTT CASSNRGMYTEAFF
. . TRBJ2-1 TRBV2 TGTGCCAGCAGTAAAGGACGGGACAATGAGCAGTTCTTC CASSKGRDNEQFF
TRBD1 . TRBJ2-2 TRBV5-1 TGCGCCAGCACCTTGGGACAGGGGGCGGTCACCGGGGAGCTGTTTTTT CASTLGQGAVTGELFF
. few TRBJ2-5 TRBV4-2 TGTGCCAGCAGCCAAGGGTCCCGGGACTCACAAGAGACCCAGTACTTC CASSQGSRDSQETQYF
TRBD2 . TRBJ2-3 TRBV4-3 TGCGCCAGCAGCCAACAACTAGCGAGGGGCCCAGATACGCAGTATTTT CASSQQLARGPDTQYF
. few TRBJ1-1 TRBV12-3/TRBV12-4 TGTGCCAGCAGTCCAGGTCCGGGAAATCCAAGCACTGAAGCTTTCTTT CASSPGPGNPSTEAFF
. few TRBJ2-5 TRBV20-1 TGCAGTGCCCAGAAAGAGACCCAGTACTTC CSAQKETQYF
TRBD2 few TRBJ2-6 TRBV5-6 TGTGCCAGCAGCTTGTCGTGGCTAGCGGGGAGCTCTGGGGCCAACGTCCTGACTTTC CASSLSWLAGSSGANVLTF
. few TRBJ2-7 TRBV29-1 TGCAGCGTTGGGGGCCAGACAGAGAGTTTCTACGAGCAGTACTTC CSVGGQTESFYEQYF
. few TRBJ2-5 TRBV9 TGTGCCAGCAGCGTAGACTTCAGGGTACAAGAGACCCAGTACTTC CASSVDFRVQETQYF
TRBD1 many TRBJ1-1 TRBV5-1 TGCGCCAGCACCGGGACAGGGCAGAACACTGAAGCTTTCTTT CASTGTGQNTEAFF
. . TRBJ1-5 TRBV30 TGTGCCTGGAGTGGGGGGGGGGAGCAGCCCCAGCATTTT CAWSGGGEQPQHF